These 6 T cell receptor beta chains were all obtained from the same sample, sequenced in a study of response to subunit inactivated influenza vaccine. TCRdb redid the calling of the RT-PCR reads with MiXCR, one entry per CDR3 protein. The profile shows 500,000 to 700,000 distinct CDR3 sequences, around 25% of them singletons. This sample also appeared in a second study, on T cells expressing NK-cell markers. Per that study: Researchers built TCR beta cDNA using 5'RACE template switching with UMIs.

Sequencing was performed on CD4+ T cells sorted from PBMCs, taken 11 to 12 days after vaccination. The receptors stem from a man aged 50-60 years who received an inactivated influenza vaccine.

This clonotype was picked up one time. Given a much more abundant clone one base away, this may be a read error. V is TRBV10-3 and J is TRBJ1-5, with no clear D. CDR1 is ENHRY, CDR2 SYGVKD, per germline. The CDR3 runs 16 residues. CDR3 DNA: TGTGCCTTCAGTGAGTCGATGGTTTATAGCAATCAGCCCCAGCATTTT. Translation: CAFSESMVYSNQPQHF.

This clonotype was seen a few times. The chain carries TRBV5-1 and TRBJ2-1; 9 bases map to TRBD2. The J segment lost 7 bases and the V segment lost 4 bases, leaving 12 bases of the junction unmatched. The germline V gene has CDR1 SGHRS and CDR2 YFSETQ. The CDR3 totals 16 residues. The CDR3 coding sequence is TGCGCCAGCAGCGCGGAATTAGCGGGAGCGGGGAATGAGCAGTTCTTC. It specifies CASSAELAGAGNEQFF.

This clonotype came up a few times. The chain employs TRBV20-1 and TRBJ1-3; 7 nucleotides agree with TRBD1. Trimming took 6 bases from V and 4 from J; bases not matched to a gene: 6. The CDR3 contains 13 residues. Germline V gene sequence: CDR1 DFQATT, CDR2 SNEGSKA (reference sequence). The CDR3 loop reads CSAQGMSGNTIYF. The CDR3 DNA is TGCAGTGCACAGGGGATGTCAGGAAACACCATATATTTT.

CDR3 amino acids: CASSARGGLTDTQYF. The CDR3 bases are TGTGCCAGCAGCGCCCGGGGGGGTCTCACAGATACGCAGTATTTT. This chain links TRBV7-8 with TRBJ2-3, with TRBD2 matching 8 bases. The V gene end was trimmed by 5 bases and the J gene end by 2 bases; junction bases not matched to a gene: 6. This CDR3 region has 15 residues. CDR1 SGHVS and CDR2 FQNEAQ come from the germline V gene. The full variable domain, in which reference TRBV7-8 and TRBJ2-3 provide the parts outside the CDR3, is GAGVSQSPRYKVAKRGQDVALRCDPISGHVSLFWYQQALGQGPEFLTYFQNEAQLDKSGLPSDRFFAERPEGSVSTLKIQRTQQEDSAVYLCASSARGGLTDTQYFGPGTRLTVL.

This chain links TRBV6-5 with TRBJ1-6; D remains ambiguous. Germline CDR1 reads MNHEY; CDR2 reads SVGAGI. This CDR3 is 13 amino acids long. V shed 2 bases and J shed 10 bases, with 9 bases lying between them. In DNA, the CDR3 is TGTGCCAGCAGTTACGAGGTTGGGTCACCCCTCCACTTT. This translates into CASSYEVGSPLHF.

The chain joins TRBV4-2 to TRBJ2-7; 9 bases match TRBD2. Germline loops: CDR1 LGHNA, CDR2 YNFKEQ. The CDR3 consists of 16 residues. Germline trimming cut 1 base from V and 0 bases from J; bases unmatched to any gene: 4. The chain's CDR3 is CASSQASSGASYEQYF. The CDR3 DNA sequence: TGTGCCAGCAGCCAAGCTTCTAGCGGGGCCTCCTACGAGCAGTACTTC.